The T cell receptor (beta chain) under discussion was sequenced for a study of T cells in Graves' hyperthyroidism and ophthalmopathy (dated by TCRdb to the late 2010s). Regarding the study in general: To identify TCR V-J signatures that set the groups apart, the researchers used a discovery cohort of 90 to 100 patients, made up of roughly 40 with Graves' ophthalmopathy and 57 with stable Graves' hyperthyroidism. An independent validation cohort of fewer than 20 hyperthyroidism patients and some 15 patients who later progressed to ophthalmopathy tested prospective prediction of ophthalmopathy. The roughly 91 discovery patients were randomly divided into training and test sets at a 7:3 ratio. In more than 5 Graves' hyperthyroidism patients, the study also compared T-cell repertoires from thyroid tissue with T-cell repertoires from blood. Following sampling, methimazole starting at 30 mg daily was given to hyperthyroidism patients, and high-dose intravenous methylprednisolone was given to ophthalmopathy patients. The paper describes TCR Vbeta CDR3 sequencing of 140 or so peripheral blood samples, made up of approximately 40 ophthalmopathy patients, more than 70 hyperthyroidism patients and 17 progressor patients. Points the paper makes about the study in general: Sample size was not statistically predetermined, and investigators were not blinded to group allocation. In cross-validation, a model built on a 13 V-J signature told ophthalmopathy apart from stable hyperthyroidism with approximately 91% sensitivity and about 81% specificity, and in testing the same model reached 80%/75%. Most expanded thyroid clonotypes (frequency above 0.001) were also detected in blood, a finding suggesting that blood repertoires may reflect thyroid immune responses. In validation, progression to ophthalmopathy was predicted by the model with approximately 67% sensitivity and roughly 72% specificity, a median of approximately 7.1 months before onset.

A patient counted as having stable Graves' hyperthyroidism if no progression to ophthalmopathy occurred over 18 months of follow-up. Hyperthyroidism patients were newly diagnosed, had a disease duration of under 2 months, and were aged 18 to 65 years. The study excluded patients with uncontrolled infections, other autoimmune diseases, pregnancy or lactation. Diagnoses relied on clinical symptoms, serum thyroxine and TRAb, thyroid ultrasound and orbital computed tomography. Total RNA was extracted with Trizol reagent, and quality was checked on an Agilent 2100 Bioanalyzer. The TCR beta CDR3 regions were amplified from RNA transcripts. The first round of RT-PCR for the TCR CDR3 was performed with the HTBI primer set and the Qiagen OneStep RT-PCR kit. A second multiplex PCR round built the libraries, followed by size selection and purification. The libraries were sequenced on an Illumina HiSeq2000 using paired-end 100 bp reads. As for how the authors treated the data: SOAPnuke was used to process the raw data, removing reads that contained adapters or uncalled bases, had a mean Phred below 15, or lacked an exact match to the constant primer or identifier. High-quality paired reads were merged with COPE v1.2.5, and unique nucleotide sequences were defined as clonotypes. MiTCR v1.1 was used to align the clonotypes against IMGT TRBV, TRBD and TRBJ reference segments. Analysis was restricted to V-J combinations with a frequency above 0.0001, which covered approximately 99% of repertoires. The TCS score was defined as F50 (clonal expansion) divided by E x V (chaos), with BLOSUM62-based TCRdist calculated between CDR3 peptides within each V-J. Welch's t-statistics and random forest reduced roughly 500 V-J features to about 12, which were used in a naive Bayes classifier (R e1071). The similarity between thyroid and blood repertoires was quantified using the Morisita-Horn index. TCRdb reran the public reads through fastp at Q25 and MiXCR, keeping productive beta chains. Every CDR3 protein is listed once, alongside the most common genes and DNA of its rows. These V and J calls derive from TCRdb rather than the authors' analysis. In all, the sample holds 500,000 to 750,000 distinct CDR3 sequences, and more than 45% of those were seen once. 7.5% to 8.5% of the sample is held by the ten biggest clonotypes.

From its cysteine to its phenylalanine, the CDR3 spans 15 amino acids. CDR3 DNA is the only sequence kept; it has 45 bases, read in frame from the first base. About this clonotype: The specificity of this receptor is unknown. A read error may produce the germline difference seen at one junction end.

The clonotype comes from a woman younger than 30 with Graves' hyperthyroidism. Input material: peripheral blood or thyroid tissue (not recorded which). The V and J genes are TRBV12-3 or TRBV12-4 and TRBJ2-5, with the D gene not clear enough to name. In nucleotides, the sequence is TGTGCCAGCAGCCCTTCGACTCCGCGCGGTGTGACCCAGTGCTTC. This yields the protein CASSPSTPRGVTQCF.